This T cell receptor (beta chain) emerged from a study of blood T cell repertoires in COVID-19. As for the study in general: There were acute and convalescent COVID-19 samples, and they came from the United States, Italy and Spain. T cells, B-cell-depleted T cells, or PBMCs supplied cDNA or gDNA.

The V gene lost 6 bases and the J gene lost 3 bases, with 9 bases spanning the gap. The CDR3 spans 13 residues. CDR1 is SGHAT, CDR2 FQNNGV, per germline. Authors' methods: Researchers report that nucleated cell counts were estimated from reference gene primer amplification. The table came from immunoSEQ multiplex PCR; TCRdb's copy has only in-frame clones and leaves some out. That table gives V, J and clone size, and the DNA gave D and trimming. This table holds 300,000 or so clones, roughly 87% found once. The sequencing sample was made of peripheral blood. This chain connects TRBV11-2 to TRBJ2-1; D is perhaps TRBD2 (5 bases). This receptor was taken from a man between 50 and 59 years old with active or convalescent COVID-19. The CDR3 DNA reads TGTGCCAGCAGAGAAACTAGCTACAATGAGCAGTTCTTC. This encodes CASRETSYNEQFF.